A single sample is the source of the 28 T cell receptor beta chains below, sequenced in a study of a mutant IDH1 vaccine in newly diagnosed glioma. These TCRs' antigens remain unknown. Documented time point: week 35, safety follow-up. Doses comprised 300 ug of mutant IDH1 20-mer peptide each, plus topical imiquimod. Repertoires were generated with immunoSEQ multiplex PCR, while TCRdb's copy carries only in-frame clones and drops some. The data show 26,000 or so clones, roughly 85% seen once. The starting material was PBMCs, obtained from a glioma patient whose treatment included an IDH1 peptide vaccine. The receptors were sampled from a man aged 25 to 40 with glioma.

V and J are TRBV2 and TRBJ1-4, with D uncertain. The CDR3 covers 14 residues. Trimming removed 7 bases from V and 5 bases from J, with 14 bases in between. Germline CDR1 reads SNHLY; CDR2 reads FYNNEI. CDR3: CASTRSAANEKLFF. Here the CDR3 DNA reads TGTGCCAGCACAAGGTCTGCAGCAAATGAAAAACTGTTTTTT.

CDR3 region: CASSSSTGSGNYEQYF. The CDR3 nucleotides read TGCGCCAGCAGCTCCTCGACAGGGAGTGGGAACTACGAGCAGTACTTC. V gene TRBV5-1 combines with J gene TRBJ2-7; 7 bases match TRBD1. Germline loops: CDR1 SGHRS, CDR2 YFSETQ. The J segment lost 3 bases and the V segment lost 3 bases, leaving 12 bases of the junction unmatched. CDR3 length equals 16 residues.

V is TRBV30 and J is TRBJ2-6, with 12 bases lining up with TRBD2. This CDR3 contains 19 residues. J lost 3 bases, V lost 5 bases, and 14 bases had no gene match. Germline values: CDR1 GTSNPN, CDR2 SVGIG (reference sequence). The CDR3 loop is CAWDGAGPSGGVGANVLTF. As DNA, the CDR3 is TGTGCCTGGGACGGGGCGGGGCCTAGCGGGGGGGTTGGGGCCAACGTCCTGACTTTC.

In DNA form, the CDR3 reads TGTGCCAGCAGCTTCGGACTAGAAACAGATACGCAGTATTTT. Protein: CASSFGLETDTQYF. The chain has TRBV7-3 and TRBJ2-3; TRBD2 matches at 7 bases. CDR1 SGHTA and CDR2 FQGTGA come from the germline V gene. The CDR3 loop spans 14 amino acids. The V gene end was trimmed by 3 bases and the J gene end by 3 bases; junction bases not matched to a gene: 3.

The V gene is TRBV14, the J gene TRBJ2-5, with D unclear. The germline V and J ends were trimmed by 4 bases and 3 bases, with 6 bases remaining between them. The CDR3 runs to 12 residues. Germline CDR1 is SGHDN and CDR2 is FVKESK. Written as DNA, the CDR3 is TGTGCCAGCAGCCTTCGGGAAGAGACCCAGTACTTC. Translated: CASSLREETQYF.

The rearrangement uses TRBV6-1 and TRBJ1-3; D remains ambiguous. This CDR3 contains 15 residues. Between the trimmed V and J ends, which lost 4 bases and 0 bases, there was a span of 10 bases. Per the germline V gene, CDR1 is MNHNS and CDR2 is SASEGT. CDR3 bases: TGTGCCAGCAGTGTAACAGAAATCTCTGGAAACACCATATATTTT. It specifies CASSVTEISGNTIYF.

J is TRBJ2-7 and V is TRBV5-6; a weak D match, TRBD1 (5 bases). Germline V gene lookup returns CDR1 SGHDT and CDR2 YYEEEE. The ends were cut back, 4 bases at V and 3 bases at J, with 17 bases in the middle. The CDR3 covers 15 residues. This CDR3 reads CASSQGTSSHYEQYF. The DNA for the CDR3 is TGTGCCAGCAGCCAGGGTACATCTTCCCACTACGAGCAGTACTTC. Variable domain in full (rest from reference TRBV5-6 and TRBJ2-7): DAGVTQSPTHLIKTRGQQVTLRCSPKSGHDTVSWYQQALGQGPQFIFQYYEEEERQRGNFPDRFSGHQFPNYSSELNVNALLLGDSALYLCASSQGTSSHYEQYFGPGTRLTVT.

This sequence joins TRBV7-8 and TRBJ2-2; D remains ambiguous. Trimming took off 5 bases at V and 0 bases at J, with 1 base between the two ends. The CDR3 length is 12 residues. The germline CDR1 and CDR2 sequences are SGHVS and FQNEAQ. The CDR3, as DNA: TGTGCCAGCAGCCCGAACACCGGGGAGCTGTTTTTT. Its protein is CASSPNTGELFF.

V and J are TRBV5-1 and TRBJ1-3; 7 nucleotides line up with TRBD1. The ends lost 4 bases at V and 4 bases at J; junction bases unmatched: 5. The germline V gene encodes CDR1 SGHRS and CDR2 YFSETQ. The CDR3 is made up of 14 amino acids. CDR3: CASSQGQSGNTIYF. For the CDR3, the DNA is TGCGCCAGCAGCCAGGGACAGTCGGGAAACACCATATATTTT.

The chain recombines TRBV6-4 with TRBJ2-1; 8 nucleotides align to TRBD2. CDR3 size: 15 residues. Trimming took 7 bases from V and 4 from J; bases not matched to a gene: 9. Germline V gene lookup returns CDR1 MRHNA and CDR2 SNTAGT. The CDR3 nucleotides read TGTGCCAGCACCCCGGGGGGGCCGGGGTACAATGAGCAGTTCTTC. It translates to CASTPGGPGYNEQFF.

The J gene is TRBJ2-7, the V gene TRBV5-6, with 8 bases aligning to TRBD1. Trimming took 4 bases from V and 3 from J; bases not matched to a gene: 6. Germline assignment: CDR1 SGHDT and CDR2 YYEEEE. The CDR3 spans 14 residues. The CDR3 spells CASSTTGVRYEQYF. In DNA, the CDR3 is TGTGCCAGCAGCACGACAGGGGTCCGCTACGAGCAGTACTTC.

The gene calls are TRBV2 and TRBJ2-7; no definite D call. CDR3 length: 13 amino acids. Deletions cut 7 bases from V and 0 bases from J, with 10 bases between. Germline values: CDR1 SNHLY, CDR2 FYNNEI. CDR3 DNA: TGTGCCAGCATGGCGCCGAGCTCCTACGAGCAGTACTTC. Its protein is CASMAPSSYEQYF.

The genes are TRBV19 and TRBJ1-5, with D possibly matching TRBD1 (6 bases). V lost 3 bases and J 7 bases, leaving 13 bases between the germline ends. The CDR3 is 14 residues long. Germline V gene data show CDR1 as LNHDA and CDR2 as SQIVND (reference sequence). The chain's CDR3 is CASSITGTGQPQHF. CDR3 sequence (DNA): TGTGCCAGTAGTATCACAGGGACGGGGCAGCCCCAGCATTTT.

The chain uses TRBV29-1 and TRBJ1-1, with 7 positions matching TRBD1. The CDR3 is made up of 13 amino acids. Germline V gene sequence: CDR1 SQVTM, CDR2 ANQGSEA. V trimming: 6 bases; J trimming: 0 bases; junction bases outside the gene matches: 4. CDR3 protein: CSVGGGMNTEAFF. CDR3 nucleotides: TGCAGCGTAGGAGGGGGCATGAACACTGAAGCTTTCTTT.

The chain employs TRBV29-1 and TRBJ1-1, with D perhaps TRBD1 (6 bases). V gave up 2 bases and J gave up 4 bases, with 20 bases separating them. This CDR3 is 16 amino acids long. Germline loops: CDR1 SQVTM, CDR2 ANQGSEA. CDR3 loop: CSVEPDGTPTSTEAFF. CDR3 in DNA: TGCAGCGTTGAACCGGACGGGACACCTACGTCCACTGAAGCTTTCTTT.

This clone was detected only once. The chain links TRBV4-1 to TRBJ2-2, with 8 bases identical to TRBD2. Trimming at V came to 3 bases and at J to 2 bases, leaving 2 bases not matched to a gene. This CDR3 is 15 amino acids long. From germline, CDR1 is MGHRA and CDR2 YSYEKL. Here the CDR3 reads CASSQRTSNTGELFF. The CDR3 DNA is TGCGCCAGCAGCCAGCGGACTAGCAACACCGGGGAGCTGTTTTTT.

This clone was detected once. The V gene is TRBV5-4, the J gene TRBJ1-4; maybe TRBD1 (6 bases). Trimming removed 4 bases at V and 8 bases at J, with 15 bases between. This CDR3 contains 14 residues. Germline CDR1 reads SGHNT; CDR2 reads YYREEE (reference sequence). CDR3 residues: CASSPGELKEKLFF. As DNA, the CDR3 is TGTGCCAGCAGCCCAGGGGAGTTGAAGGAAAAACTGTTTTTT.

This clone has a handful of counts. In nucleotides, the CDR3 is TGTGCCAGTAGTATCTTAGGGGCGAACACTGAAGCTTTCTTT. This sequence encodes CASSILGANTEAFF. V gene TRBV19 combines with J gene TRBJ1-1; the D gene is possibly TRBD1 (5 bases). Germline loops: CDR1 LNHDA, CDR2 SQIVND (reference sequence). This CDR3 has 14 residues. V dropped 3 bases and J dropped 1 base, with 9 bases sitting between them.

This clone was seen once. This rearrangement joins TRBV7-3 to TRBJ2-2; D might be TRBD2 (7 bases). This CDR3 region has 17 residues. The V gene's germline CDR1 is SGHTA and CDR2 FQGTGA. V lost 1 base and J lost 7, with 19 bases in between. Here the CDR3 DNA reads TGTGCCAGCAGCTTAAGTGATGCGGGGGCCTTGGGCGGGGAGCTGTTTTTT. It translates to CASSLSDAGALGGELFF. Filled out from reference TRBV7-3 and TRBJ2-2, the complete variable domain reads GAGVSQTPSNKVTEKGKYVELRCDPISGHTALYWYRQSLGQGPEFLIYFQGTGAADDSGLPNDRFFAVRPEGSVSTLKIQRTERGDSAVYLCASSLSDAGALGGELFFGEGSRLTVL.

V is TRBV27 and J is TRBJ1-5, with D perhaps matching TRBD1 (5 bases). Germline V CDR1 and CDR2: MNHEY, SMNVEV (reference sequence). This CDR3 contains 18 residues. The ends were cut back, 9 bases at V and 2 bases at J, with 26 bases in the middle. The CDR3 loop is CARSPGRYTYLGNQPQHF. The CDR3, as DNA: TGTGCCAGAAGCCCGGGACGGTACACTTATCTTGGCAATCAGCCCCAGCATTTT.

The chain uses TRBV7-8 and TRBJ1-1, with 11 bases fitting TRBD1. The J segment lost 6 bases and the V segment lost 2 bases, leaving 5 bases of the junction unmatched. This CDR3 has 15 residues. In germline, CDR1 is SGHVS, CDR2 FQNEAQ. Written as DNA, the CDR3 is TGTGCCAGCAGCTTATACGGGACAGGGGGGGCTGAAGCTTTCTTT. This gives the protein CASSLYGTGGAEAFF.

The J gene is TRBJ2-7, the V gene TRBV9; 9 bases are a match to TRBD2. Trimming removed 0 bases from V and 0 bases from J; junction bases left unmatched: 10. CDR3 size: 18 residues. From germline, CDR1 is SGDLS and CDR2 YYNGEE. This CDR3 is CASSVDPAGGPSSYEQYF. The CDR3 nucleotides are TGTGCCAGCAGCGTAGACCCAGCGGGGGGCCCCAGCTCCTACGAGCAGTACTTC. Supplemented by reference TRBV9 and TRBJ2-7, the full variable domain reads DSGVTQTPKHLITATGQRVTLRCSPRSGDLSVYWYQQSLDQGLQFLIQYYNGEERAKGNILERFSAQQFPDLHSELNLSSLELGDSALYFCASSVDPAGGPSSYEQYFGPGTRLTVT.

The rearrangement uses TRBV9 and TRBJ1-1; D is unresolved. V was clipped by 0 bases and J by 0 bases, with 9 bases between them. This CDR3 has 15 amino acids. Germline CDR1 and CDR2: SGDLS and YYNGEE. CDR3 protein: CASSVVKGVNTEAFF. The CDR3 DNA follows: TGTGCCAGCAGCGTAGTAAAGGGAGTGAACACTGAAGCTTTCTTT.

The CDR3: CASSRSGDGVQYF. The CDR3 DNA is TGTGCCAGCAGCCGCTCAGGGGACGGGGTTCAGTACTTC. The J gene is TRBJ2-4, the V gene TRBV14; possible D gene TRBD1, 6 bases. This CDR3 has 13 amino acids. Germline assignment: CDR1 SGHDN and CDR2 FVKESK. V shed 4 bases and J shed 11 bases, with 15 bases lying between them.

The chain couples TRBV25-1 to TRBJ2-1; 10 bases line up with TRBD2. Losses at the gene ends were 4 bases for V and 7 bases for J; bases not matched to a gene: 7. CDR3 length: 15 residues. CDR1 is MGHDK and CDR2 is SYGVNS in the germline V gene. CDR3 coding DNA: TGTGCCAGCAGTGTTCCAGCGGGGGGGCATAATGAGCAGTTCTTC. Its translation: CASSVPAGGHNEQFF.

V gene TRBV14 combines with J gene TRBJ1-4, with D unclear. CDR3 length: 15 amino acids. The V gene lost 0 bases and the J gene lost 4 bases, with 9 bases spanning the gap. Germline V gives CDR1 SGHDN, CDR2 FVKESK. As DNA, the CDR3 is TGTGCCAGCAGCCAAGATCGTCGGCTTAATGAAAAACTGTTTTTT. This translates into CASSQDRRLNEKLFF.

Only a few counts were recorded for this clone. The rearrangement links TRBV19 to TRBJ1-5; D perhaps matches TRBD1 (6 bases). Germline CDR1 is LNHDA and CDR2 is SQIVND (reference sequence). The CDR3 sequence is 13 residues long. CDR3 sequence reads: CATNGGPHQPQHF. CDR3 coding DNA: TGTGCTACAAATGGGGGGCCCCATCAGCCCCAGCATTTT. Combining the CDR3 with reference TRBV19 and TRBJ1-5 gives the whole variable domain DGGITQSPKYLFRKEGQNVTLSCEQNLNHDAMYWYRQDPGQGLRLIYYSQIVNDFQKGDIAEGYSVSREKKESFPLTVTSAQKNPTAFYLCATNGGPHQPQHFGDGTRLSIL.

The chain carries TRBV30 and TRBJ1-4; D gene ambiguous. The CDR3 length is 14 residues. V was pared by 0 bases and J by 7 bases, with 12 bases between. Germline V lookup: CDR1 GTSNPN, CDR2 SVGIG (reference sequence). CDR3 sequence reads: CAWSVRKGAEKLFF. The CDR3 DNA follows: TGTGCCTGGAGTGTACGGAAGGGAGCTGAAAAACTGTTTTTT.